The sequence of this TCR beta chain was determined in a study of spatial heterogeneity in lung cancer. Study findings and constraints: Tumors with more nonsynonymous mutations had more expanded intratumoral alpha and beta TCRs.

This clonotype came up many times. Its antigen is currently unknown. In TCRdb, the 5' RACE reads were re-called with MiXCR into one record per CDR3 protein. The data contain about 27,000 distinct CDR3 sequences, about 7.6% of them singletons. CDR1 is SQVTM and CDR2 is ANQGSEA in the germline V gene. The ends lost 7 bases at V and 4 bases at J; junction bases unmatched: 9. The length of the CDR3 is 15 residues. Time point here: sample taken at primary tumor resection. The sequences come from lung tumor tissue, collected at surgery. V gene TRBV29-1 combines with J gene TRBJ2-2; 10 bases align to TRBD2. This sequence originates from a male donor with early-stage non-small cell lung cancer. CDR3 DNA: TGCAGCGCCTTGATAGCGGGGGGAAGCACCGGGGAGCTGTTTTTT. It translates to CSALIAGGSTGELFF.